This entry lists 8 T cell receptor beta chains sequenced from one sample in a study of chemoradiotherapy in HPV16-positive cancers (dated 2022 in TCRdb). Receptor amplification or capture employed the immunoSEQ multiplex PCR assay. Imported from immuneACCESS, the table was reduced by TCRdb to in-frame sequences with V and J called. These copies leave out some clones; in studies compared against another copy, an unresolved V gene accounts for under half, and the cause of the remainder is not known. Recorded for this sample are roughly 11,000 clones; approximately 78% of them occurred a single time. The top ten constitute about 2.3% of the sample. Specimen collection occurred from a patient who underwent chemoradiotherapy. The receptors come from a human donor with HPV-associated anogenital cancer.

CDR3 nucleotides: TGCGCCAGCAGCCAAGATATGGGGGCTCCGTACGAGCAGTACTTC. This gives the protein CASSQDMGAPYEQYF. The gene calls are TRBV4-3 and TRBJ2-7, with a weak D call TRBD1 (6 bases). From germline, CDR1 is LGHNA and CDR2 YSLEER. Trimming took 0 bases from V and 4 from J, leaving 13 bases between them. The CDR3 covers 15 residues.

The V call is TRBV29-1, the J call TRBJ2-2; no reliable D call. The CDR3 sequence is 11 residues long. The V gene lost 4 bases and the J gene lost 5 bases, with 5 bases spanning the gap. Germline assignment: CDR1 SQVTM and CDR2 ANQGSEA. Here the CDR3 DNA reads TGCAGCGTTGGGGGAACCGGGGAGCTGTTTTTT. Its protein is CSVGGTGELFF.

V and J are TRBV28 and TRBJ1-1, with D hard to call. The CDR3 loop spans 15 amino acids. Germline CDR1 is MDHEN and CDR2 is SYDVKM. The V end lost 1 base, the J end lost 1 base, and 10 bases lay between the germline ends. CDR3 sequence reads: CASSLLQSGNTEAFF. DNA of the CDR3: TGTGCCAGCAGTTTATTACAAAGCGGGAACACTGAAGCTTTCTTT.

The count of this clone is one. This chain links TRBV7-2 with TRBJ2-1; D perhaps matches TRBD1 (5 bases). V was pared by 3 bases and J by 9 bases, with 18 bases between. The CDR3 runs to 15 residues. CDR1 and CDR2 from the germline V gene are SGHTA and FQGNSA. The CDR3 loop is CASSLSAGWLSEQFF. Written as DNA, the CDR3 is TGTGCCAGCAGCTTGAGTGCAGGGTGGTTATCTGAGCAGTTCTTC.

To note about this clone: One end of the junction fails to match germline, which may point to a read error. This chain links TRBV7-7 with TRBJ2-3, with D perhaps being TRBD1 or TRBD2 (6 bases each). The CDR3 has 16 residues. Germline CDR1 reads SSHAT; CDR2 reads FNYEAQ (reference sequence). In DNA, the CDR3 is TGTGCTAGCAGCTTAGAAGGGGGGCCTAGCACAGATACGCAGTATTTT. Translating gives CASSLEGGPSTDTQYF.

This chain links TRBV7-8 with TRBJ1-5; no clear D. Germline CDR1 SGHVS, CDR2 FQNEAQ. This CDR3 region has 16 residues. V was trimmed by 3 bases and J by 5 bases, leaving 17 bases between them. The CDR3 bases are TGTGCCAGCAGCTTCAGTCGTGGACTCGTCCATCAGCCCCAGCATTTT. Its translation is CASSFSRGLVHQPQHF.

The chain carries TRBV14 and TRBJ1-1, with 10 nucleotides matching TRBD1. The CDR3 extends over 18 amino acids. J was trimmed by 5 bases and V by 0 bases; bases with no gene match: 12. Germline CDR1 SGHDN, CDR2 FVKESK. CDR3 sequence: CASSQDSIDRGRGTEAFF. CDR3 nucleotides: TGTGCCAGCAGCCAAGATAGTATCGACAGGGGGCGAGGGACTGAAGCTTTCTTT.

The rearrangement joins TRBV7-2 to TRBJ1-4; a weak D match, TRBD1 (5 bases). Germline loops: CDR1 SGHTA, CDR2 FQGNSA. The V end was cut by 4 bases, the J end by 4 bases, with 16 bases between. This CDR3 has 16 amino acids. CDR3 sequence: CASSSQEKGYNEKLFF. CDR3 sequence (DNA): TGTGCCAGCAGCTCACAGGAAAAGGGCTATAATGAAAAACTGTTTTTT.